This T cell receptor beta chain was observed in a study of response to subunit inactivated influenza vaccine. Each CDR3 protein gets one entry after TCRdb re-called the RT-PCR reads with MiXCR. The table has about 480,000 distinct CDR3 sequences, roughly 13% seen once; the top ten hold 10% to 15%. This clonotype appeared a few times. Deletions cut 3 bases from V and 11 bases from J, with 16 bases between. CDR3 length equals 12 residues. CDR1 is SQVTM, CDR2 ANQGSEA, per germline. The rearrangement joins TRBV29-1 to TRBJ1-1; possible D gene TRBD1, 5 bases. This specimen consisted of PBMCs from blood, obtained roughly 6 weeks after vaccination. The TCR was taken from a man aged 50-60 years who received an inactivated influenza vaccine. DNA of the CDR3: TGCAGCGTTGAGCGGGCAGGGACTTGGGCTTTCTTT. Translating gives CSVERAGTWAFF. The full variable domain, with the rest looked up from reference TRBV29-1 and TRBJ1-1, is SAVISQKPSRDICQRGTSLTIQCQVDSQVTMMFWYRQQPGQSLTLIATANQGSEATYESGFVIDKFPISRPNLTFSTLTVSNMSPEDSSIYLCSVERAGTWAFFGQGTRLTVV.